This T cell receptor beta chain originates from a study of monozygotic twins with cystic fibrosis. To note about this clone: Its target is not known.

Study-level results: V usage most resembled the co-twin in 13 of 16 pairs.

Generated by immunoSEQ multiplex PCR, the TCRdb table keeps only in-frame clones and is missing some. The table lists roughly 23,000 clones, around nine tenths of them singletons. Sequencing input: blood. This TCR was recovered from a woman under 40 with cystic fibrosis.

This CDR3 is CASSPGASGGSKRNEQFF. CDR3 nucleotide sequence: TGTGCCAGCAGTCCCGGTGCTAGCGGGGGGTCAAAGAGGAATGAGCAGTTCTTC. This rearrangement joins TRBV7-9 to TRBJ2-1; 11 bases map to TRBD2. The CDR3 runs 18 residues. The J segment lost 7 bases and the V segment lost 6 bases, leaving 17 bases of the junction unmatched. Germline CDR1 and CDR2: SEHNR and FQNEAQ (reference sequence).